The source of this TCR beta chain is a study of OX40 agonist ivuxolimab in advanced cancers. V lost 1 base and J lost 0, with 10 bases in between. Germline values: CDR1 SEHNR, CDR2 FQNEAQ (reference sequence). The CDR3 spans 16 residues. Peripheral blood came from all dose cohorts at three timepoints. TCRdb's copy holds only in-frame clones and misses some; the assay was immunoSEQ multiplex PCR. The data show some 80,000 clones, roughly 86% seen once. V usage is TRBV7-9 and J usage is TRBJ2-1; D might be TRBD2 (5 bases). This specimen was CD4+ or CD8+ T cells sorted from blood, taken in a trial of the OX40 agonist ivuxolimab. This receptor was taken from an adult with an advanced solid tumor such as melanoma, head and neck, liver or kidney cancer. The CDR3: CASSLGQGSSYNEQFF. For the CDR3, the DNA is TGTGCCAGCAGCTTAGGGCAAGGGAGCTCCTACAATGAGCAGTTCTTC. Full variable domain (remainder filled in from reference TRBV7-9 and TRBJ2-1): DTGVSQNPRHKITKRGQNVTFRCDPISEHNRLYWYRQTLGQGPEFLTYFQNEAQLEKSRLLSDRFSAERPKGSFSTLEIQRTEQGDSAMYLCASSLGQGSSYNEQFFGPGTRLTVL.